Ten or more counts support the clone carrying this T cell receptor beta chain. Researchers prepared the TCRbeta library using unique molecular identifiers, the study reports. Each CDR3 protein gets one entry after TCRdb re-called the PCR reads with MiXCR. Altogether 550,000 to 800,000 distinct CDR3 sequences are present, around 14% being singletons, with the ten largest covering 0.79%. This entry comes from a study of T-cell reconstitution after alpha-beta-depleted transplantation in children. The ends were cut back, 5 bases at V and 4 bases at J, with 11 bases in the middle. This CDR3 contains 14 residues. Germline CDR1 reads KGHDR; CDR2 reads SFDVKD.

This chain joins TRBV24-1 and TRBJ2-1; possibly TRBD2 for D (5 bases). The origin of this receptor is a girl aged 2-10 years with congenital amegakaryocytic thrombocytopenia, due to receive a stem cell transplant. Sample: PBMCs, taken before TCRalphabeta/CD19-depleted stem cell transplant. The CDR3 protein is CATSVPGSYNEQFF. The CDR3 nucleotides are TGTGCCACCAGTGTGCCGGGAAGTTACAATGAGCAGTTCTTC.